The 27 T cell receptor beta chains in this list originate from one sample, sequenced in a study of CD8 T cells in ankylosing spondylitis. TCRdb re-called the 5' RACE reads with MiXCR, one entry per CDR3 protein. The sample includes around 180,000 distinct CDR3 sequences, approximately 12% of them seen just once. Source material: blood, either unsorted or a sorted T cell fraction (not recorded which). The origin of the receptors is a female donor with ankylosing spondylitis or in good health (not recorded which).

In its sample, this clonotype was seen a few times. V is TRBV5-1 and J is TRBJ2-7, with D maybe TRBD1 (5 bases). Germline assignment: CDR1 SGHRS and CDR2 YFSETQ. The CDR3 extends over 15 amino acids. V was trimmed by 3 bases and J by 7 bases, leaving 20 bases between them. The CDR3 region has the DNA TGCGCCAGCAGCTCCACCGGTGGCAGGGCAAGGGAGCAGTACTTC. Residues: CASSSTGGRAREQYF. Filled out from reference TRBV5-1 and TRBJ2-7, the complete variable domain reads KAGVTQTPRYLIKTRGQQVTLSCSPISGHRSVSWYQQTPGQGLQFLFEYFSETQRNKGNFPGRFSGRQFSNSRSEMNVSTLELGDSALYLCASSSTGGRAREQYFGPGTRLTVT.

This clonotype was detected a few times. The rearrangement links TRBV10-3 to TRBJ1-4; no reliable D call. Deletions cut 7 bases from V and 2 bases from J, with 8 bases between. The germline V gene has CDR1 ENHRY and CDR2 SYGVKD. The CDR3 runs 13 residues. The CDR3 sequence is CAITPSTNEKLFF. In DNA, the CDR3 is TGTGCCATCACCCCCTCGACTAATGAAAAACTGTTTTTT.

This clonotype was seen at least ten times. This chain links TRBV7-2 with TRBJ2-3; possibly TRBD2 for D (5 bases). Germline-derived CDR1 and CDR2 are SGHTA and FQGNSA. The germline V and J ends were trimmed by 3 bases and 5 bases, with 9 bases remaining between them. The CDR3 totals 13 residues. The CDR3 DNA reads TGTGCCAGCAGCTTCAATGCGGGAGATACGCAGTATTTT. Its protein product is CASSFNAGDTQYF.

Ten or more counts support this clonotype. V is TRBV5-1 and J is TRBJ1-1; 9 nucleotides line up with TRBD1. This CDR3 spans 15 amino acids. The V gene's germline CDR1 is SGHRS and CDR2 YFSETQ. Losses at the gene ends were 4 bases for V and 0 bases for J; bases not matched to a gene: 4. Here the CDR3 reads CASSHGQGLNTEAFF. The CDR3 DNA sequence: TGCGCCAGCAGCCACGGACAGGGGTTGAACACTGAAGCTTTCTTT.

This clonotype was picked up many times. This chain connects TRBV20-1 to TRBJ2-7; possibly TRBD1 or TRBD2 for D (6 bases each). This CDR3 is 15 amino acids long. V lost 0 bases, J lost 4 bases, and 16 bases lay in between. Germline CDR1 is DFQATT and CDR2 is SNEGSKA (reference sequence). The CDR3 DNA reads TGCAGTGCTAGAGATCTGTCGCAGGGGAGGTACGAGCAGTACTTC. This sequence encodes CSARDLSQGRYEQYF.

This clonotype turned up a few times. This chain connects TRBV6-6 to TRBJ2-3; D is undetermined. Germline V gene lookup returns CDR1 MNHNY and CDR2 SVGAGI (reference sequence). The CDR3 has 13 residues. Deletions cut 6 bases from V and 2 bases from J, with 9 bases between. The CDR3 loop reads CASRTPSTDTQYF. The CDR3 DNA follows: TGTGCCAGCAGGACTCCTTCCACAGATACGCAGTATTTT.

This clonotype was seen a few times. V is TRBV5-1 and J is TRBJ2-5, with 11 bases matching TRBD1. CDR3 length: 15 amino acids. J gave up 5 bases and V 2 bases, and 5 bases lay outside the gene matches. From germline, CDR1 is SGHRS and CDR2 YFSETQ. The CDR3 sequence is CASSFGTGGLETQYF. CDR3 bases: TGCGCCAGCAGCTTCGGGACAGGGGGTTTGGAGACCCAGTACTTC.

The chain employs TRBV7-9 and TRBJ2-5; 7 bases align to TRBD2. The CDR3 extends over 17 amino acids. J gave up 3 bases and V 1 base, and 11 bases lay outside the gene matches. Germline CDR1 and CDR2: SEHNR and FQNEAQ (reference sequence). The CDR3 bases are TGTGCCAGCAGCTTAGTGGAGTCTAGCGGAAGGAAAGAGACCCAGTACTTC. Amino acid sequence: CASSLVESSGRKETQYF.

This clonotype occurred many times. The V and J genes are TRBV7-2 and TRBJ1-5; D call uncertain. Germline V gene sequence: CDR1 SGHTA, CDR2 FQGNSA. CDR3 length: 13 residues. Trimming removed 5 bases from V and 5 bases from J, with 10 bases in between. CDR3 nucleotide sequence: TGTGCCAGCAGCGTCCTAATCGATCAGCCCCAGCATTTT. This gives the protein CASSVLIDQPQHF.

This clonotype was picked up a small number of times. The chain uses TRBV20-1 and TRBJ2-1; perhaps TRBD2 as D (5 bases). The CDR3 covers 15 residues. The V gene's germline CDR1 is DFQATT and CDR2 SNEGSKA (reference sequence). Trimming left V 6 bases short and J 7 bases short, with 22 bases between. In DNA, the CDR3 is TGCAGTGCCCTACCGTATCTGGGAGCCAAGAATGAGCAGTTCTTC. Its protein is CSALPYLGAKNEQFF.

V is TRBV10-3 and J is TRBJ2-1; D gene ambiguous. Germline-derived CDR1 and CDR2 are ENHRY and SYGVKD. The CDR3 runs 14 residues. The V gene lost 4 bases and the J gene lost 2 bases, with 9 bases spanning the gap. DNA for the CDR3: TGTGCCATCAGTGGCCAACTAACCTACAATGAGCAGTTCTTC. The encoded protein is CAISGQLTYNEQFF.

This clonotype has a count of ten or more. The V call is TRBV29-1, the J call TRBJ2-7; the D gene is possibly TRBD2 (6 bases). The CDR3 covers 11 residues. Trimming stripped 7 bases from V and 9 bases from J, with 16 bases between. Per the germline V gene, CDR1 is SQVTM and CDR2 is ANQGSEA. CDR3 bases: TGCAGCGGCGGTCACTCGGGGGTGCAGTACTTC. Protein product: CSGGHSGVQYF.

The rearrangement joins TRBV12-3 or TRBV12-4 to TRBJ1-5; D not certain. With 6 bases removed from V and 0 bases from J, the gap between germline ends came to 12 bases. The CDR3 contains 15 residues. Written as DNA, the CDR3 is TGTGCCAGCAGGGCTTTTGGGGATAGCAATCAGCCCCAGCATTTT. Its protein is CASRAFGDSNQPQHF.

This clonotype has a count of ten or more. This rearrangement joins TRBV6-1 to TRBJ1-1; 11 bases line up with TRBD1. Germline V gene data show CDR1 as MNHNS and CDR2 as SASEGT. V lost 5 bases, J lost 6 bases, and 8 bases stayed unmatched. This CDR3 is 15 amino acids long. CDR3 DNA: TGTGCCAGCAGTCCGAGGACAGGGGGCTCTCCTGAAGCTTTCTTT. Translating it yields CASSPRTGGSPEAFF.

This clonotype was recorded many times. J is TRBJ2-1 and V is TRBV12-3 or TRBV12-4; TRBD1 or TRBD2 may be the D gene (5 bases each). V shed 7 bases and J shed 11 bases, with 18 bases lying between them. This CDR3 contains 13 residues. CDR3 sequence reads: CASKGRLMKKQFF. The CDR3 bases are TGTGCCAGCAAGGGACGGTTAATGAAAAAGCAGTTCTTC.

This clonotype showed up just a few times. This chain uses TRBV7-2 with TRBJ2-7; 8 nucleotides align to TRBD2. V was clipped by 5 bases and J by 5 bases; unmatched bases: 2. CDR1 is SGHTA and CDR2 is FQGNSA in the germline V gene. The CDR3 totals 12 residues. The CDR3, as DNA: TGTGCCAGCAGCATGGGACTAGACGAGCAGTACTTC. It specifies CASSMGLDEQYF.

Note on this clonotype: This could be a read error, since a much larger clone is one nucleotide away. This chain connects TRBV18 to TRBJ2-6; perhaps TRBD1 as D (5 bases). The germline V gene has CDR1 KGHSH and CDR2 LQKENI. This CDR3 has 15 residues. The CDR3 loop reads CASSPTTSGANVPTF. DNA for the CDR3: TGTGCCAGCTCACCAACCACCTCTGGGGCCAACGTCCCGACTTTC.

This clonotype showed up many times. The V call is TRBV11-3, the J call TRBJ2-7; TRBD2 might be the D (6 bases). The V and J ends lost 1 base and 1 base respectively, with 11 bases between them. CDR1 and CDR2 from the germline V gene are SGHNT and YENEEA. The CDR3 is 15 amino acids. CDR3 coding DNA: TGTGCCAGCAGCTTAGGGGGGGATTTATCCTACGAGCAGTACTTC. Residues: CASSLGGDLSYEQYF.

This clonotype was observed many times. The chain is built from TRBV3-1 and TRBJ2-1; 11 positions agree with TRBD2. The V and J ends lost 4 bases and 7 bases, in that order; junction bases with no gene match: 6. The germline V gene has CDR1 LGHDT and CDR2 YNNKEL (reference sequence). The CDR3 contains 15 residues. The CDR3 DNA follows: TGTGCCAGCAGCCTACGGACTAGCGGGCCGAATGAGCAGTTCTTC. Its protein is CASSLRTSGPNEQFF.

This clonotype was seen ten or more times. The J gene is TRBJ2-4, the V gene TRBV4-2, with TRBD1 matching over 7 bases. Germline values: CDR1 LGHNA, CDR2 YNFKEQ. The CDR3 extends over 14 amino acids. V lost 4 bases to trimming and J lost 6 bases; unmatched junction nucleotides: 6. CDR3 sequence (DNA): TGTGCCAGCAGCCCAGGGGCAGGGGGAAACATTCAGTACTTC. Residues: CASSPGAGGNIQYF.

This clonotype was seen at least ten times. The genes are TRBV12-3 or TRBV12-4 and TRBJ2-3; the match to TRBD2 covers 15 bases. V dropped 5 bases and J dropped 5; count of bases not matched to a gene: 5. This CDR3 contains 16 residues. The CDR3 loop is CASSPGLAGGLDTQYF. In DNA, the CDR3 is TGTGCCAGCAGTCCGGGACTAGCGGGAGGTCTAGATACGCAGTATTTT.

The sample holds many counts of this clonotype. J is TRBJ2-1 and V is TRBV20-1, with D tentatively TRBD2 (6 bases). Germline V gives CDR1 DFQATT, CDR2 SNEGSKA (reference sequence). CDR3 length: 12 residues. Between the trimmed V and J ends, which lost 6 bases and 7 bases, there was a span of 13 bases. The CDR3 coding sequence is TGCAGTGCCAACACCCGGGGGAATGAGCAGTTCTTC. Protein: CSANTRGNEQFF.

This clonotype has ten or more counts. The gene calls are TRBV29-1 and TRBJ2-1, with D possibly matching TRBD2 (6 bases). Germline CDR1 SQVTM, CDR2 ANQGSEA. V lost 6 bases to trimming and J lost 1 base, with 13 bases between them. There are 14 residues in the CDR3. CDR3 nucleotide sequence: TGCAGCGTAGAGGGAGGAAGGTCCTACAATGAGCAGTTCTTC. Translating it yields CSVEGGRSYNEQFF.

This clonotype was seen repeatedly, ten times or more. The V gene is TRBV27, the J gene TRBJ2-1; 8 bases are shared with TRBD2. Germline V gene data show CDR1 as MNHEY and CDR2 as SMNVEV (reference sequence). V lost 0 bases and J lost 2; bases outside the gene matches: 3. The length of the CDR3 is 16 residues. Written as DNA, the CDR3 is TGTGCCAGCAGTTTATCTTCGGGAGGGGCCTACAATGAGCAGTTCTTC. This gives the protein CASSLSSGGAYNEQFF.

This clonotype showed up many times. The genes are TRBV12-3 or TRBV12-4 and TRBJ2-7, with D possibly being TRBD1 (6 bases). The CDR3 extends over 14 amino acids. V gave up 5 bases and J gave up 6 bases, with 17 bases separating them. CDR3 sequence reads: CASSTRARGGEQYF. The DNA for the CDR3 is TGTGCCAGCAGTACGCGAGCCAGGGGCGGCGAGCAGTACTTC.

The sample holds a few counts of this clonotype. V and J are TRBV18 and TRBJ2-5; D is unclear. Germline-derived CDR1 and CDR2 are KGHSH and LQKENI. CDR3 length: 13 residues. The V gene lost 2 bases and the J gene lost 5 bases, with 9 bases spanning the gap. CDR3 bases: TGTGCCAGCTCACCAACCCTCGGGGAGACCCAGTACTTC. It is translated as CASSPTLGETQYF.

This clonotype was observed many times. The rearrangement joins TRBV6-5 to TRBJ2-2; D possibly corresponds to TRBD2 (5 bases). Germline CDR1 is MNHEY and CDR2 is SVGAGI. The CDR3 is 18 residues long. The germline V and J ends were trimmed by 0 bases and 5 bases, with 19 bases remaining between them. CDR3 nucleotides: TGTGCCAGCAGTTACTCAGAGGGAGACCTCGCTTTAACCGGGGAGCTGTTTTTT. It yields the protein CASSYSEGDLALTGELFF.